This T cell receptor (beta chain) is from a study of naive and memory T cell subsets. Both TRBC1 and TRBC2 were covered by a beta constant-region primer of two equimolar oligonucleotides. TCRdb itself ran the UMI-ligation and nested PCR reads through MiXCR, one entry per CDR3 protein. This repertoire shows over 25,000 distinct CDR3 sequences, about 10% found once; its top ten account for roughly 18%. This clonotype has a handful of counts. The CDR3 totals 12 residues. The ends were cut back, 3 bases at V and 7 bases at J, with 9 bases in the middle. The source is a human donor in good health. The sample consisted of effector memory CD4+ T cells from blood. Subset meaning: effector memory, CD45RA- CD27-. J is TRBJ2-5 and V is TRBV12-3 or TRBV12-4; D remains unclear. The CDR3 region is CASSFRRGTQYF. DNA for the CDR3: TGTGCCAGCAGTTTTCGGCGAGGGACCCAGTACTTC.